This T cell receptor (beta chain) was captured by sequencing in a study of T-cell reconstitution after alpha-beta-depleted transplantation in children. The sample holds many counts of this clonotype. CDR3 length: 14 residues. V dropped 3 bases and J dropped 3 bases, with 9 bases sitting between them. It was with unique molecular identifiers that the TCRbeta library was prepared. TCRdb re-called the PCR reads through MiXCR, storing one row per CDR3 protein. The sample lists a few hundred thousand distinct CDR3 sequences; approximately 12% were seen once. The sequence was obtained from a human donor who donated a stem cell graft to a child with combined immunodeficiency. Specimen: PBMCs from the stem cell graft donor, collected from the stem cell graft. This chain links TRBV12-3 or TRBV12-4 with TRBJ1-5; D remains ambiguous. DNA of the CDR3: TGTGCCAGCAGTTTTGGGGTGGTCAATCAGCCCCAGCATTTT. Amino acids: CASSFGVVNQPQHF.